These 21 T cell receptor beta chains were all obtained from the same sample, sequenced in a study of blood T cell repertoires in COVID-19. Clones were sequenced by immunoSEQ multiplex PCR, and TCRdb holds only the in-frame ones, with some missing. The table records about 70,000 clones, about nine tenths of them present only once. The sample was peripheral blood. The origin of the receptors is a woman older than 75 with active or convalescent COVID-19.

J is TRBJ1-5 and V is TRBV7-2, with D tentatively TRBD1 (5 bases). The CDR3 length is 14 residues. CDR1 and CDR2 from the germline V gene are SGHTA and FQGNSA. Deletions cut 5 bases from V and 5 bases from J, with 13 bases between. The CDR3, as DNA: TGTGCCAGCAGCCAGGGAGGGGCTTATCAGCCCCAGCATTTT. Translated, it gives CASSQGGAYQPQHF.

The chain carries TRBV11-2 and TRBJ2-7; 13 nucleotides line up with TRBD2. Germline CDR1 and CDR2: SGHAT and FQNNGV. The CDR3 extends over 15 amino acids. The V and J ends lost 6 bases and 7 bases, in that order; junction bases with no gene match: 9. The CDR3 coding sequence is TGTGCCAGCAGGCCTACTAGCGGGGGGGGTATGGAGCAGTACTTC. This sequence encodes CASRPTSGGGMEQYF.

In its sample, this clone was seen a few times. The gene calls are TRBV6-2 or TRBV6-3 and TRBJ2-5, with D possibly being TRBD2 (5 bases). Germline CDR1 reads MNHEY; CDR2 reads SVGEGT. V was pared by 4 bases and J by 4 bases, with 13 bases between. CDR3 length equals 14 residues. CDR3 nucleotides: TGTGCCAGCAGTTTCGGGGATGCTAGAGAGACCCAGTACTTC. The encoded protein is CASSFGDARETQYF.

This clone appeared a single time. The chain is built from TRBV5-6 and TRBJ1-2; TRBD1 is a possible D gene (5 bases). V lost 0 bases and J 4 bases, leaving 10 bases between the germline ends. The CDR3 has 14 amino acids. The V gene's germline CDR1 is SGHDT and CDR2 YYEEEE. CDR3 DNA sequence: TGTGCCAGCAGCTTGGACAGGATACCCTATGGCTACACCTTC. Translation gives CASSLDRIPYGYTF.

This chain links TRBV18 with TRBJ1-6, with a possible D match to TRBD1 (5 bases). The CDR3 sequence is 18 residues long. Germline CDR1 is KGHSH and CDR2 is LQKENI. The V end was cut by 1 base, the J end by 1 base, with 14 bases between. The CDR3, as DNA: TGTGCCAGCTCACCACAAACCGGCGGGGGGTCCTATAATTCACCCCTCCACTTT. It is translated as CASSPQTGGGSYNSPLHF.

This clone came up a few times. This chain uses TRBV7-2 with TRBJ1-5; D unclear. This CDR3 spans 15 amino acids. V shed 7 bases and J shed 5 bases, with 18 bases lying between them. CDR1 and CDR2 (germline): SGHTA, FQGNSA. The CDR3 DNA is TGTGCCAGCACACTATGGGTCTCCGGGGATCAGCCCCAGCATTTT. This codes for CASTLWVSGDQPQHF.

V is TRBV30 and J is TRBJ1-2; tentatively, D is TRBD1 (5 bases). V was pared by 4 bases and J by 8 bases, with 17 bases between. The CDR3 is 13 residues long. Germline lookup yields CDR1 GTSNPN and CDR2 SVGIG (reference sequence). The CDR3 reads CAWTGGYGGGYTF. CDR3 nucleotides: TGTGCCTGGACTGGGGGGTATGGAGGCGGCTACACCTTC.

The V gene is TRBV14, the J gene TRBJ2-5; D gene uncertain. The CDR3 is 15 residues long. Germline CDR1 is SGHDN and CDR2 is FVKESK. The germline V and J ends were trimmed by 1 base and 1 base, with 10 bases remaining between them. The CDR3 is CASSQVLGPQETQYF. CDR3 bases: TGTGCCAGCAGCCAAGTTCTAGGTCCCCAAGAGACCCAGTACTTC.

The chain combines TRBV9 with TRBJ1-2; possible D gene TRBD1, 6 bases. The CDR3 length is 15 residues. From germline, CDR1 is SGDLS and CDR2 YYNGEE. Trimming took 3 bases from V and 5 from J, leaving 17 bases between them. The CDR3 sequence: CASSADAHGTYGYTF. The CDR3 DNA reads as TGTGCCAGCAGCGCCGACGCCCACGGGACATATGGCTACACCTTC.

The gene calls are TRBV6-6 and TRBJ1-2; TRBD1 matches at 10 bases. The CDR3 contains 15 residues. J lost 2 bases, V lost 6 bases, and 6 bases had no gene match. The germline V gene encodes CDR1 MNHNY and CDR2 SVGAGI (reference sequence). CDR3 DNA sequence: TGTGCCAGCAGCGTGGGGACAGGGGTGAACTATGGCTACACCTTC. Amino acid sequence: CASSVGTGVNYGYTF.

The chain combines TRBV2 with TRBJ1-3; D gene ambiguous. The V end was cut by 11 bases, the J end by 0 bases, with 8 bases between. The CDR3 is made up of 12 amino acids. CDR1 is SNHLY and CDR2 is FYNNEI in the germline V gene. The CDR3 sequence is CAYSSSGNTIYF. The CDR3 bases are TGTGCCTACAGTAGCTCTGGAAACACCATATATTTT.

The gene calls are TRBV19 and TRBJ2-2; 10 nucleotides match TRBD1. J lost 6 bases, V lost 6 bases, and 4 bases had no gene match. Per germline, CDR1 LNHDA and CDR2 SQIVND (reference sequence). This CDR3 spans 14 amino acids. CDR3 residues: CASRAGQGPGELFF. The CDR3 nucleotides are TGTGCCAGTAGAGCGGGACAGGGGCCCGGGGAGCTGTTTTTT. Variable domain in full (rest from reference TRBV19 and TRBJ2-2): DGGITQSPKYLFRKEGQNVTLSCEQNLNHDAMYWYRQDPGQGLRLIYYSQIVNDFQKGDIAEGYSVSREKKESFPLTVTSAQKNPTAFYLCASRAGQGPGELFFGEGSRLTVL.

This chain joins TRBV5-5 and TRBJ1-2, with D possibly being TRBD1 (6 bases). The CDR3 totals 14 residues. With 3 bases removed from V and 7 bases from J, the gap between germline ends came to 16 bases. Per the germline V gene, CDR1 is SGHKS and CDR2 is YYEKEE (reference sequence). CDR3 sequence: CASSSDVNRVGYTF. In nucleotides, the CDR3 is TGTGCCAGCAGCTCAGACGTTAACAGGGTTGGCTACACCTTC.

This clone occurred once. V usage is TRBV12-5 and J usage is TRBJ2-3; 7 bases align to TRBD1. Germline CDR1 LGHNT, CDR2 FRNRAP. This CDR3 region has 15 residues. V lost 1 base, J lost 1 base, and 2 bases stayed unmatched. For the CDR3, the DNA is TGTGCTAGTGGTTTGGCCGGGACAGGCACAGATACGCAGTATTTT. Protein product: CASGLAGTGTDTQYF.

The chain carries TRBV28 and TRBJ2-3, with a tentative D call TRBD2 (6 bases). The length of the CDR3 is 15 residues. Germline values: CDR1 MDHEN, CDR2 SYDVKM. The V end lost 3 bases, the J end lost 2 bases, and 12 bases lay between the germline ends. The CDR3 bases are TGTGCCAGCAGTTTCGGTCGGGGGTTCACAGATACGCAGTATTTT. The encoded protein is CASSFGRGFTDTQYF. Based on the CDR3 plus reference TRBV28 and TRBJ2-3, the full variable domain is DVKVTQSSRYLVKRTGEKVFLECVQDMDHENMFWYRQDPGLGLRLIYFSYDVKMKEKGDIPEGYSVSREKKERFSLILESASTNQTSMYLCASSFGRGFTDTQYFGPGTRLTVL.

The rearrangement uses TRBV5-6 and TRBJ1-5; weak D call: TRBD1 (6 bases). Looked up from germline, CDR1 is SGHDT and CDR2 is YYEEEE. The CDR3 runs 14 residues. Trimming pared 0 bases from V and 9 bases from J, leaving 13 bases between. The chain's CDR3 is CASSLGQAERPQHF. As DNA, the CDR3 is TGTGCCAGCAGCTTGGGACAGGCGGAAAGGCCCCAGCATTTT.

V is TRBV29-1 and J is TRBJ2-3; D perhaps matches TRBD2 (6 bases). There are 14 residues in the CDR3. V shed 4 bases and J shed 2 bases, with 13 bases lying between them. Germline-derived CDR1 and CDR2 are SQVTM and ANQGSEA. CDR3 sequence: CSVGRGGDTDTQYF. Written as DNA, the CDR3 is TGCAGCGTTGGGAGGGGCGGGGACACAGATACGCAGTATTTT.

The rearrangement links TRBV28 to TRBJ2-7; TRBD2 might be the D (6 bases). Looked up from germline, CDR1 is MDHEN and CDR2 is SYDVKM. The V gene lost 10 bases and the J gene lost 2 bases, with 15 bases spanning the gap. The CDR3 runs 13 residues. This CDR3 is CATKIGRPYEQYF. The DNA for the CDR3 is TGTGCCACCAAAATAGGGAGGCCCTACGAGCAGTACTTC.

This clone was detected once. The chain recombines TRBV7-2 with TRBJ2-5; the match to TRBD2 covers 8 bases. V shed 1 base and J 3 bases; nucleotides not matched to a gene: 7. Looked up from germline, CDR1 is SGHTA and CDR2 is FQGNSA. The CDR3 has 16 amino acids. The CDR3 DNA is TGTGCCAGCAGCTTAGTCGGGGGAGCGGGAGAAGAGACCCAGTACTTC. Its protein product is CASSLVGGAGEETQYF.

This clone showed up just once. This sequence joins TRBV19 and TRBJ1-1; the D is unclear. The CDR3 covers 12 residues. CDR1 LNHDA and CDR2 SQIVND come from the germline V gene (reference sequence). Trimming pared 3 bases from V and 10 bases from J, leaving 12 bases between. The CDR3, as DNA: TGTGCCAGTAGTATCCCTCCGCTCGGAGCTTTCTTT. It yields the protein CASSIPPLGAFF.

The CDR3 DNA follows: TGTGCCAGCAGTGCCCCGGGACAGGACGTCTATGGCTACACCTTC. Translating it yields CASSAPGQDVYGYTF. This chain uses TRBV28 with TRBJ1-2; 8 bases line up with TRBD1. With V trimmed by 5 bases and J by 4 bases, 9 bases remained unmatched. The CDR3 is 15 amino acids. Germline loops: CDR1 MDHEN, CDR2 SYDVKM.